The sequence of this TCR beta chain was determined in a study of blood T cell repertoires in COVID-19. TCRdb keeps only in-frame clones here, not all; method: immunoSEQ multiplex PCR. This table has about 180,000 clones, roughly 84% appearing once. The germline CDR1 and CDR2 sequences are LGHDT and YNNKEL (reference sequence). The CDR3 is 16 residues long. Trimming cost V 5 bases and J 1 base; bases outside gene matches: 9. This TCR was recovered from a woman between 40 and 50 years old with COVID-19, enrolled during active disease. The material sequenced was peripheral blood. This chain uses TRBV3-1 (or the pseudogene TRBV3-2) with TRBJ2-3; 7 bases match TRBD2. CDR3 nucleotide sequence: TGTGCCAGCAGCGAGGGAGGGGATCGACGCACAGATACGCAGTATTTT. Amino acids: CASSEGGDRRTDTQYF.